A selection of T cell receptor beta chains follows, all from one sample in a study of type 1 regulatory T cells. TCRdb fed the reads into MiXCR, producing one record per CDR3 protein. This sample has fewer than 25,000 distinct CDR3 sequences, with around 77% found just once. These receptors lack a known antigen. The sequenced sample consisted of cultured T cells, either the whole culture or a sorted T cell fraction (not recorded which). These receptors were taken from a human donor in good health. Each CDR3 is given with its conserved first and last residue. A D gene is named only where the DNA matches it firmly. Not every row has a clone size; where given, it reads once, few, many or a size class.

j_call d_call clone_size v_call cdr3_nt cdr3_aa
TRBJ1-1 - - TRBV7-2 TGTGCCAGCAGGCAAGGACAGAACACTGAAGCTTTCTTT CASRQGQNTEAFF
TRBJ2-1 - medium-sized TRBV6-5 TGTGCCAGCAGTTACTCGACGAATGAGCAGTTCTTC CASSYSTNEQFF
TRBJ2-2 - - TRBV6-5 TGTGCCAGCAGCCTCAAAAACACCGGGGAGCTGTTTTTT CASSLKNTGELFF
TRBJ2-5 TRBD2 medium-sized TRBV5-1 TGCGCCAGCAGCTTGGGGGTAGCGGGCTACCAAGAGACCCAGTACTTC CASSLGVAGYQETQYF
TRBJ1-1 TRBD1 few TRBV3-1 TGTGCCAGCAGCCGAAGTGCCTATACAGGGGATCGGGCTGAAGCTTTCTTT CASSRSAYTGDRAEAFF
TRBJ2-5 - - TRBV5-4 TGTGCCAGCAGCCGCCGGGACCTACAAGAGACCCAGTACTTC CASSRRDLQETQYF
TRBJ2-7 TRBD1 - TRBV2 TGTGCCACCACGGACAGGGGTGATCGGTACGAGCAGTACTTC CATTDRGDRYEQYF
TRBJ1-1 - - TRBV7-3 TGTGCCATCAGCTATAACAGGAACACTGAAGCTTTCTTT CAISYNRNTEAFF
TRBJ2-2 TRBD2 - TRBV4-1 TGCGCCAGCAGCCAAGAGGGACTAAACACCGGGGAGCTGTTTTTT CASSQEGLNTGELFF
TRBJ2-2 - once TRBV29-1 TGCAGCGTGGCACCCACAGGGATCGGCACCGGGGAGCTGTTTTTT CSVAPTGIGTGELFF
TRBJ1-2 - - TRBV6-2/TRBV6-3 TGTGCCAGCAGTTATTCCCCCAGCAACTATGGCTACACCTTC CASSYSPSNYGYTF
TRBJ1-2 - - TRBV7-2 TGTGCCAGCAGCTTAGATCCCCGGGCAGACTATGGCTACACCTTC CASSLDPRADYGYTF
TRBJ1-3 - - TRBV20-1 TGCAGTGCGGAGGACACTTCTGGAAACACCATATATTTT CSAEDTSGNTIYF